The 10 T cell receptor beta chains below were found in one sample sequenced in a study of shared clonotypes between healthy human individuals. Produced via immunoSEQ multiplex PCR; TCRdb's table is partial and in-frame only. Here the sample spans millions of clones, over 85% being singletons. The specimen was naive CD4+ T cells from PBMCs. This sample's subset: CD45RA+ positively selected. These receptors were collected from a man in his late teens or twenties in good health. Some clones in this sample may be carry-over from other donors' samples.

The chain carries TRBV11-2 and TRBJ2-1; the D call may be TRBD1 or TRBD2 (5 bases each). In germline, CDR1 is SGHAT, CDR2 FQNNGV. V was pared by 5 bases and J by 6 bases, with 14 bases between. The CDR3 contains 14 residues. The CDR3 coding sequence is TGTGCCAGCAGCCCCCGGGACCCACCCAATGAGCAGTTCTTC. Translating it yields CASSPRDPPNEQFF.

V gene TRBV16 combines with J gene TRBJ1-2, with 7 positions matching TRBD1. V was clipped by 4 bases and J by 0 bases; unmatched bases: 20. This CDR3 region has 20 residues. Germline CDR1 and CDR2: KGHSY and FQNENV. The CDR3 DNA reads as TGTGCCAGCAGCCTAAACGCCGGGACAGCAATATACCTATCTAACTATGGCTACACCTTC. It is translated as CASSLNAGTAIYLSNYGYTF. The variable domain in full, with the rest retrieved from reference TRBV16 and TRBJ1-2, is GEEVAQTPKHLVRGEGQKAKLYCAPIKGHSYVFWYQQVLKNEFKFLISFQNENVFDETGMPKERFSAKCLPNSPCSLEIQATKLEDSAVYFCASSLNAGTAIYLSNYGYTFGSGTRLTVV.

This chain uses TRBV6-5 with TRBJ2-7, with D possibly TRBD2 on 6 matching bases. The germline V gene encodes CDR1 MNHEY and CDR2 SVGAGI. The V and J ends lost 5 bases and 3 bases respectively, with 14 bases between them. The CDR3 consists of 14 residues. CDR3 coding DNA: TGTGCCAGCAGTCGACGTTGGGGGGACTACGAGCAGTACTTC. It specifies CASSRRWGDYEQYF.

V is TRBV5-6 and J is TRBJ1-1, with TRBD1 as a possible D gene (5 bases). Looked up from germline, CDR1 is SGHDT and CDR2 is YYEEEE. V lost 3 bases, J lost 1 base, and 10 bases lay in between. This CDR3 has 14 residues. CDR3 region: CASSSVGRNTEAFF. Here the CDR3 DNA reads TGTGCCAGCAGCTCCGTGGGACGGAACACTGAAGCTTTCTTT.

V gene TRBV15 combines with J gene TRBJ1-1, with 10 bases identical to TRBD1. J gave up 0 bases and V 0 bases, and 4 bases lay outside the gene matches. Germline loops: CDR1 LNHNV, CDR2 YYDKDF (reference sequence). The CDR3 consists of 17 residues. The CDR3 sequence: CATSRDPGQGMNTEAFF. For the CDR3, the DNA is TGTGCCACCAGCAGAGATCCGGGACAGGGGATGAACACTGAAGCTTTCTTT.

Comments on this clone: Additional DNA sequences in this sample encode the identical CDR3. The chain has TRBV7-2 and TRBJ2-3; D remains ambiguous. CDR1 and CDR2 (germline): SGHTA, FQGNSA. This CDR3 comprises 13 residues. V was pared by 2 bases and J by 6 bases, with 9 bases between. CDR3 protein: CASSLQGGDTQYF. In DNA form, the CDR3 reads TGTGCCAGCAGCTTACAAGGTGGGGATACGCAGTATTTT.

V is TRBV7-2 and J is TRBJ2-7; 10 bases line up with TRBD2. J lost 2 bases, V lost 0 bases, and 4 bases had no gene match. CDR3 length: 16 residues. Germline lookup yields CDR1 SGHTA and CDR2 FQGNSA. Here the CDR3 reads CASSLALAGVTYEQYF. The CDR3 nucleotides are TGTGCCAGCAGCTTAGCGCTAGCGGGGGTAACCTACGAGCAGTACTTC.

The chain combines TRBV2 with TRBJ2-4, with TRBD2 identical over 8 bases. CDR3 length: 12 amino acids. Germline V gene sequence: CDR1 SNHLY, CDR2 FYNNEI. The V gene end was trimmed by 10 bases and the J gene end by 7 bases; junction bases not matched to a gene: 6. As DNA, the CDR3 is TGTGCCACGCGGGGGGACGGGAACATTCAGTACTTC. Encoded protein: CATRGDGNIQYF.

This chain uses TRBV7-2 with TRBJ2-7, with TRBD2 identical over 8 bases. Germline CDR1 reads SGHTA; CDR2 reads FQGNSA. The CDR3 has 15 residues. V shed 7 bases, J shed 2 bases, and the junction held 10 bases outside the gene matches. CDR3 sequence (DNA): TGTGCCAGCAACCCGGGGGGGAGGTTGGCCTACGAGCAGTACTTC. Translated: CASNPGGRLAYEQYF.

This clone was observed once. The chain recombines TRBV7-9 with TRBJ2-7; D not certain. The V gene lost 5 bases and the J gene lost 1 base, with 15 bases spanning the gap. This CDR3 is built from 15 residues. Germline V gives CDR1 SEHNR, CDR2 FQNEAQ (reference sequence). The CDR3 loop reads CASSQIGLESYEQYF. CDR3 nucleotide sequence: TGTGCCAGCAGCCAGATCGGGTTGGAATCCTACGAGCAGTACTTC.